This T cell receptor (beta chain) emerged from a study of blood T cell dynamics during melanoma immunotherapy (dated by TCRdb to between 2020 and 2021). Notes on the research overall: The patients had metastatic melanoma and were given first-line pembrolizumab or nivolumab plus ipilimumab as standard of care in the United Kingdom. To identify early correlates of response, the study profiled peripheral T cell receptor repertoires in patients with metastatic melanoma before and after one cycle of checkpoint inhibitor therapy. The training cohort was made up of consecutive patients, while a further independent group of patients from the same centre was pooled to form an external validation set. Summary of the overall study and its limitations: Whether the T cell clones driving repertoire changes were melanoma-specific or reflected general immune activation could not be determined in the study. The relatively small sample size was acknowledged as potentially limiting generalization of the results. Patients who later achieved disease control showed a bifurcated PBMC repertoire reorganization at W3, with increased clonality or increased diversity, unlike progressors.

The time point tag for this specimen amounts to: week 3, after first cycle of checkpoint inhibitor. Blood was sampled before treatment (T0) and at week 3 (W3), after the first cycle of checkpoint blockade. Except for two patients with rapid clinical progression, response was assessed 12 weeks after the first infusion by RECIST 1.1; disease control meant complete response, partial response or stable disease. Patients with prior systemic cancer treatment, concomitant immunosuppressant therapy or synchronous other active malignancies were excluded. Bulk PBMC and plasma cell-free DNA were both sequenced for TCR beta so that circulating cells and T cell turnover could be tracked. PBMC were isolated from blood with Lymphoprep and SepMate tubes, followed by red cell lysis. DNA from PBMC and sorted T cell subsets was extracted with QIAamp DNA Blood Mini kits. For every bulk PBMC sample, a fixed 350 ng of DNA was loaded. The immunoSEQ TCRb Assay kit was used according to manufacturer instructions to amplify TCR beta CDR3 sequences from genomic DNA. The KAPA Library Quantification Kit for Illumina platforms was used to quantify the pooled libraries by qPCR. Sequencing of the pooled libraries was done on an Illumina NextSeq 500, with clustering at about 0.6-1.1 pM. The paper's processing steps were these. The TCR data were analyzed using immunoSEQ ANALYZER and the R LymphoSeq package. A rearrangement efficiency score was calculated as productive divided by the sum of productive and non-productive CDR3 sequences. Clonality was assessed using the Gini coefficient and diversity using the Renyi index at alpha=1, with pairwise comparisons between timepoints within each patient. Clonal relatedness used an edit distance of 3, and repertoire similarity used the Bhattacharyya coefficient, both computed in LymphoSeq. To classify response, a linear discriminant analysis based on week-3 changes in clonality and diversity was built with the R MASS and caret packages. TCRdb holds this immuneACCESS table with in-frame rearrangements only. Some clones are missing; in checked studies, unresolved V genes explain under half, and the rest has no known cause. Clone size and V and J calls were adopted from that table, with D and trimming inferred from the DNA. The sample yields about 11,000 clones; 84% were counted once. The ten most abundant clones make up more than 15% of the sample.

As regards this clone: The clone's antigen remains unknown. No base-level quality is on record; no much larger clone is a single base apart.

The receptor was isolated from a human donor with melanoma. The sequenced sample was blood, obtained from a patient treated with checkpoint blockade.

The CDR3: CASSLASGGSNTGELFF. Read as DNA, the sequence is TGTGCCAGCAGCTTGGCCAGCGGGGGGTCCAACACCGGGGAGCTGTTTTTT. This chain is built from TRBV7-7 and TRBJ2-2; TRBD2 lines up with 9 middle nucleotides. The CDR3 sequence holds 17 residues, the cysteine and phenylalanine included. Kept here is only the CDR3 DNA, which spans 51 bases and is read in frame from base 1. Unmatched junction bases come to 7, with V trimmed by 3 bases and J by 2 bases. The germline V gene (reference sequence) yields SSHAT for CDR1 and FNYEAQ for CDR2.